Shown below are 28 T cell receptor beta chains from a single sample sequenced in a study of radiotherapy plus CTLA-4 blockade in lung cancer. TCRdb's copy holds only in-frame clones and misses some; the assay was immunoSEQ multiplex PCR. The sample holds more than 80,000 clones; more than 75% are singletons and the top ten take under 2.5%. The material was peripheral blood, obtained from a patient treated with radiotherapy plus ipilimumab. These receptor sequences come from a human donor with non-small cell lung cancer that progressed on radiotherapy plus ipilimumab. Some clones in this sample may be carry-over from other donors' samples.

V and J are TRBV5-4 and TRBJ2-5; no clear D gene. This CDR3 spans 14 amino acids. In germline, CDR1 is SGHNT, CDR2 YYREEE (reference sequence). The V end was cut by 0 bases, the J end by 4 bases, with 10 bases between. The CDR3 region is CASSLVGVGETQYF. In DNA, the CDR3 is TGTGCCAGCAGCTTGGTTGGGGTGGGAGAGACCCAGTACTTC.

Notes on this clone: Other DNA sequences in this specimen translate into the identical CDR3. The chain uses TRBV18 and TRBJ1-1; D uncertain. The CDR3 is 12 amino acids. Germline V gene data show CDR1 as KGHSH and CDR2 as LQKENI. The V end was cut by 0 bases, the J end by 6 bases, with 5 bases between. The CDR3 DNA follows: TGTGCCAGCTCACCACCCTGGCCTGAAGCTTTCTTT. This codes for CASSPPWPEAFF.

The chain combines TRBV7-9 with TRBJ1-5, with TRBD1 matching 8 bases. Unmatched junction bases numbered 13, after V lost 5 bases and J lost 7 bases. The CDR3 runs 16 residues. Germline assignment: CDR1 SEHNR and CDR2 FQNEAQ (reference sequence). The CDR3 DNA reads TGTGCCAGCAGCCTGGGGACAGGCCGCCTAGGGCAGCCCCAGCATTTT. This encodes CASSLGTGRLGQPQHF. Looking up the rest from reference TRBV7-9 and TRBJ1-5 gives the full variable domain: DTGVSQNPRHKITKRGQNVTFRCDPISEHNRLYWYRQTLGQGPEFLTYFQNEAQLEKSRLLSDRFSAERPKGSFSTLEIQRTEQGDSAMYLCASSLGTGRLGQPQHFGDGTRLSIL.

The gene calls are TRBV19 and TRBJ2-3; 8 nucleotides align to TRBD1. Germline values: CDR1 LNHDA, CDR2 SQIVND (reference sequence). The CDR3 sequence is 17 residues long. The J segment lost 4 bases and the V segment lost 0 bases, leaving 9 bases of the junction unmatched. CDR3 DNA: TGTGCCAGTAGTATAGATGGCCCTGGACAGGGCCCAGATACGCAGTATTTT. It codes for CASSIDGPGQGPDTQYF.

The chain recombines TRBV5-6 with TRBJ2-3; 10 bases are a match to TRBD2. Germline V gene sequence: CDR1 SGHDT, CDR2 YYEEEE. This CDR3 comprises 16 residues. With 2 bases clipped from V and 3 bases from J, the junction kept 6 bases outside the gene matches. Here the CDR3 DNA reads TGTGCCAGCAGCTTTGGGCTAGCGGGGGAAACAGATACGCAGTATTTT. Its protein is CASSFGLAGETDTQYF.

The CDR3 DNA reads as TGTGCCAGCAGCGCGGGACAGGGTTCCTACAATGAGCAGTTCTTC. Its translation is CASSAGQGSYNEQFF. The chain combines TRBV5-4 with TRBJ2-1, with 9 bases fitting TRBD1. The V gene's germline CDR1 is SGHNT and CDR2 YYREEE (reference sequence). The CDR3 spans 15 residues. V lost 4 bases, J lost 1 base, and 3 bases stayed unmatched.

The rearrangement joins TRBV28 to TRBJ1-4; possible D gene TRBD1, 5 bases. The germline V and J ends were trimmed by 2 bases and 7 bases, with 17 bases remaining between them. Germline V gene sequence: CDR1 MDHEN, CDR2 SYDVKM. The CDR3 has 16 amino acids. CDR3 sequence reads: CASSLGLRGVGEKLFF. DNA for the CDR3: TGTGCCAGCAGTTTAGGTTTAAGGGGTGTCGGTGAAAAACTGTTTTTT.

The J gene is TRBJ2-7, the V gene TRBV7-9, with TRBD1 matching over 8 bases. V gave up 1 base and J gave up 2 bases; unmatched junction bases: 7. Germline loops: CDR1 SEHNR, CDR2 FQNEAQ (reference sequence). CDR3 length equals 16 residues. CDR3 amino acids: CASSLGTGQGTYEQYF. The CDR3 nucleotides are TGTGCCAGCAGCTTAGGGACAGGACAGGGCACCTACGAGCAGTACTTC.

This clone has just a few counts. The chain employs TRBV7-3 and TRBJ2-1; 8 bases fit TRBD1. Trimming took 5 bases from V and 7 from J; bases not matched to a gene: 10. The CDR3 totals 15 residues. Germline-derived CDR1 and CDR2 are SGHTA and FQGTGA. The CDR3 DNA is TGTGCCAGCAGCCTTAGGCCAGGGGGCGAGAATGAGCAGTTCTTC. It codes for CASSLRPGGENEQFF.

This chain uses TRBV9 with TRBJ1-3, with D possibly TRBD1 on 5 matching bases. Germline V gene sequence: CDR1 SGDLS, CDR2 YYNGEE. V was pared by 4 bases and J by 0 bases, with 23 bases between. This CDR3 has 19 amino acids. Here the CDR3 DNA reads TGTGCCAGCAGCAAGGGGATTTCGCTGGCAGGTGCCTCTGGAAACACCATATATTTT. This gives the protein CASSKGISLAGASGNTIYF.

This clone occurred once. V usage is TRBV28 and J usage is TRBJ1-2; D not certain. Looked up from germline, CDR1 is MDHEN and CDR2 is SYDVKM. The CDR3 is 14 amino acids. V lost 6 bases and J 3 bases, leaving 14 bases between the germline ends. CDR3 in amino acids: CASSSVWHYYGYTF. As DNA, the CDR3 is TGTGCCAGCAGCTCCGTTTGGCACTACTATGGCTACACCTTC.

The chain uses TRBV6-1 and TRBJ1-6; TRBD1 might be the D (5 bases). CDR3 size: 16 residues. The germline V and J ends were trimmed by 4 bases and 3 bases, with 13 bases remaining between them. Germline assignment: CDR1 MNHNS and CDR2 SASEGT. CDR3 nucleotides: TGTGCCAGCAGTGCATCGCCAGGGAACTATAATTCACCCCTCCACTTT. The encoded protein is CASSASPGNYNSPLHF.

The rearrangement joins TRBV5-6 to TRBJ2-7; no definite D call. Trimming pared 0 bases from V and 5 bases from J, leaving 15 bases between. The CDR3 is 15 residues long. CDR1 and CDR2 (germline): SGHDT, YYEEEE. CDR3 sequence (DNA): TGTGCCAGCAGCTTGGAGCTGCTGGGGTCAAACGAGCAGTACTTC. Translated, it gives CASSLELLGSNEQYF.

This rearrangement joins TRBV7-9 to TRBJ1-1; D is unresolved. Germline CDR1 and CDR2: SEHNR and FQNEAQ (reference sequence). The CDR3 is 14 residues long. The ends were cut back, 5 bases at V and 5 bases at J, with 15 bases in the middle. CDR3 DNA sequence: TGTGCCAGCAGCCCATTTGGTGTCGGGACTGAAGCTTTCTTT. Translating it yields CASSPFGVGTEAFF.

This chain joins TRBV9 and TRBJ1-2, with 8 bases lining up with TRBD1. The CDR3 has 15 residues. Trimming took 1 base from V and 5 from J; bases not matched to a gene: 7. Germline V CDR1 and CDR2: SGDLS, YYNGEE. CDR3 in DNA: TGTGCCAGCAGCGTACAGGGGGCGCGGAGATATGGCTACACCTTC. This codes for CASSVQGARRYGYTF.

This clone was observed once. This chain connects TRBV5-1 to TRBJ2-1; the match to TRBD2 covers 10 bases. The V gene's germline CDR1 is SGHRS and CDR2 YFSETQ. The CDR3 consists of 16 residues. The J segment lost 4 bases and the V segment lost 6 bases, leaving 10 bases of the junction unmatched. For the CDR3, the DNA is TGCGCCAGCACCCTTCTAGCGGGGGTTTCATACAATGAGCAGTTCTTC. It specifies CASTLLAGVSYNEQFF.

The chain couples TRBV27 to TRBJ2-3; D possibly corresponds to TRBD2 (5 bases). This CDR3 has 13 residues. V lost 8 bases, J lost 4 bases, and 13 bases lay in between. Germline assignment: CDR1 MNHEY and CDR2 SMNVEV (reference sequence). CDR3 coding DNA: TGTGCCAGCGGAGGACGCGGGCCAGATACGCAGTATTTT. Its protein product is CASGGRGPDTQYF.

The chain employs TRBV7-2 and TRBJ2-1; D perhaps matches TRBD2 (7 bases). V shed 1 base and J shed 9 bases, with 13 bases lying between them. Germline V lookup: CDR1 SGHTA, CDR2 FQGNSA. This CDR3 has 14 amino acids. This CDR3 reads CASSLVGGDPEQFF. The CDR3 region has the DNA TGTGCCAGCAGCTTAGTAGGGGGGGACCCTGAGCAGTTCTTC.

V is TRBV18 and J is TRBJ1-4; possibly TRBD1 for D (6 bases). CDR3 size: 17 residues. Per germline, CDR1 KGHSH and CDR2 LQKENI. Trimming cost V 2 bases and J 7 bases, with 20 bases left between them. DNA for the CDR3: TGTGCCAGCTCACCATCTAGTACAGGGCAACGGGGTGAAAAACTGTTTTTT. This gives the protein CASSPSSTGQRGEKLFF. Variable domain in full (rest from reference TRBV18 and TRBJ1-4): NAGVMQNPRHLVRRRGQEARLRCSPMKGHSHVYWYRQLPEEGLKFMVYLQKENIIDESGMPKERFSAEFPKEGPSILRIQQVVRGDSAAYFCASSPSSTGQRGEKLFFGSGTQLSVL.

The gene calls are TRBV4-3 and TRBJ1-4, with D perhaps TRBD1 (6 bases). The germline V and J ends were trimmed by 4 bases and 6 bases, with 15 bases remaining between them. This CDR3 contains 15 residues. Germline V gene sequence: CDR1 LGHNA, CDR2 YSLEER. For the CDR3, the DNA is TGCGCCAGCAGCCGCCGGGGGGCAGTGGATGAAAAACTGTTTTTT. It is translated as CASSRRGAVDEKLFF.

The chain has TRBV7-2 and TRBJ2-7; D is uncertain. V lost 5 bases to trimming and J lost 1 base, with 6 bases between them. Germline V gene data show CDR1 as SGHTA and CDR2 as FQGNSA. The CDR3 consists of 12 residues. CDR3 sequence: CASSRNSYEQYF. CDR3 DNA: TGTGCCAGCAGCCGAAATTCCTACGAGCAGTACTTC. Combining the CDR3 with reference TRBV7-2 and TRBJ2-7 gives the whole variable domain GAGVSQSPSNKVTEKGKDVELRCDPISGHTALYWYRQSLGQGLEFLIYFQGNSAPDKSGLPSDRFSAERTGGSVSTLTIQRTQQEDSAVYLCASSRNSYEQYFGPGTRLTVT.

This clone was recorded only once. V is TRBV29-1 and J is TRBJ2-1; 9 positions match TRBD2. The germline CDR1 and CDR2 sequences are SQVTM and ANQGSEA. The ends lost 7 bases at V and 6 bases at J; junction bases unmatched: 10. The CDR3 consists of 14 residues. For the CDR3, the DNA is TGCAGCGACTATAGCGGGGGCGAGTCCAATGAGCAGTTCTTC. Translation gives CSDYSGGESNEQFF.

The chain combines TRBV13 with TRBJ2-7; D tentatively fits TRBD1 or TRBD2 (5 bases each). This CDR3 spans 15 amino acids. The germline V gene encodes CDR1 PRHDT and CDR2 FYEKMQ (reference sequence). V lost 5 bases and J lost 0, with 14 bases in between. The CDR3 nucleotides are TGTGCCAGCAGCCGGTCGGGGCCAGCCTCCTACGAGCAGTACTTC. Residues: CASSRSGPASYEQYF.

V is TRBV19 and J is TRBJ1-1; TRBD1 agrees at 9 bases. Unmatched junction bases numbered 14, after V lost 8 bases and J lost 4 bases. Germline lookup yields CDR1 LNHDA and CDR2 SQIVND (reference sequence). CDR3 length: 16 residues. The CDR3 DNA reads TGTGCCAGTGGCATTGGTCCCGGGACAGGGTTCACTGAAGCTTTCTTT. Translating gives CASGIGPGTGFTEAFF. Full variable domain (remainder filled in from reference TRBV19 and TRBJ1-1): DGGITQSPKYLFRKEGQNVTLSCEQNLNHDAMYWYRQDPGQGLRLIYYSQIVNDFQKGDIAEGYSVSREKKESFPLTVTSAQKNPTAFYLCASGIGPGTGFTEAFFGQGTRLTVV.

Turning to this clone: The sample holds other DNA sequences that translate to the same CDR3. The chain employs TRBV7-2 and TRBJ2-7; weak D call: TRBD1 (6 bases). Looked up from germline, CDR1 is SGHTA and CDR2 is FQGNSA. The CDR3 extends over 12 amino acids. V dropped 4 bases and J dropped 4 bases, with 8 bases sitting between them. The CDR3 here is CASSSTGYEQYF. Written as DNA, the CDR3 is TGTGCCAGCAGCTCGACAGGTTACGAGCAGTACTTC.

This chain links TRBV6-5 with TRBJ1-5; D remains unclear. Trimming removed 0 bases at V and 0 bases at J, with 6 bases between. This CDR3 comprises 15 residues. Germline CDR1 and CDR2: MNHEY and SVGAGI. CDR3 residues: CASSYSMFSNQPQHF. CDR3 in DNA: TGTGCCAGCAGTTACTCGATGTTTAGCAATCAGCCCCAGCATTTT.

V and J are TRBV5-1 and TRBJ2-3; TRBD2 is a possible D gene (6 bases). This CDR3 is 16 amino acids long. Germline V gene sequence: CDR1 SGHRS, CDR2 YFSETQ. V dropped 5 bases and J dropped 2 bases, with 18 bases sitting between them. This CDR3 is CASSTGGAGHTDTQYF. CDR3 in DNA: TGCGCCAGCAGTACCGGCGGGGCAGGGCACACAGATACGCAGTATTTT. Complete variable domain (other parts from reference TRBV5-1 and TRBJ2-3): KAGVTQTPRYLIKTRGQQVTLSCSPISGHRSVSWYQQTPGQGLQFLFEYFSETQRNKGNFPGRFSGRQFSNSRSEMNVSTLELGDSALYLCASSTGGAGHTDTQYFGPGTRLTVL.

The V and J genes are TRBV2 and TRBJ2-5, with TRBD1 matching over 10 bases. Germline trimming cut 6 bases from V and 5 bases from J; bases unmatched to any gene: 6. The CDR3 has 14 residues. The germline V gene has CDR1 SNHLY and CDR2 FYNNEI. DNA of the CDR3: TGTGCCAGCAGCCCTGACAGGGGGCGTGAGACCCAGTACTTC. Protein product: CASSPDRGRETQYF.